This T cell receptor (beta chain) was retrieved from a study of blood T cells in healthy people across ages. Broader study findings: TCR beta diversity, measured per million T cells, fell in a roughly linear way with age.

On this clonotype: The target antigen is unknown.

The authors ran a second PCR of roughly 6 to 11 cycles using a sample-barcoded 5' primer and a J-beta primer mix. TCRdb re-derived calls from the 5' RACE reads in MiXCR, one entry per CDR3 protein. The table includes more than 800,000 distinct CDR3 sequences, 29% detected once. The receptor's source is an elderly woman in good health. Specimen: blood.

In DNA, the CDR3 is TGCGCCAGCAGCTCACAAGCCGTCCAGGGGACTGAAGCTTTCTTT. Translated, it gives CASSSQAVQGTEAFF. This rearrangement joins TRBV5-1 to TRBJ1-1, with D possibly being TRBD1 (6 bases). V was clipped by 3 bases and J by 5 bases, with 17 bases between them. The CDR3 runs to 15 residues. Germline V gene lookup returns CDR1 SGHRS and CDR2 YFSETQ.